The 12 T cell receptor beta chains presented below share a single source sample, sequenced in a study of PD-1 blockade in classical Hodgkin lymphoma. Brentuximab vedotin exposure varied, and every patient relapsed after autologous stem cell transplantation. Assay used: immunoSEQ multiplex PCR; TCRdb lists only in-frame clones, some missing. This sample has 90,000 to 100,000 clones, with roughly 79% found just once. The sample consisted of peripheral blood mononuclear cells (PBMCs), taken before the second cycle of nivolumab. The receptors come from a human donor with classical Hodgkin lymphoma.

This rearrangement joins TRBV18 to TRBJ2-5; unclear D gene. Per the germline V gene, CDR1 is KGHSH and CDR2 is LQKENI. The CDR3 extends over 13 amino acids. V shed 2 bases and J shed 1 base, with 5 bases lying between them. For the CDR3, the DNA is TGTGCCAGCTCACCAGGGATCCAAGAGACCCAGTACTTC. Translated, it gives CASSPGIQETQYF.

Comment on this clone: The sample has other DNA sequences that encode this CDR3 too. The rearrangement joins TRBV18 to TRBJ2-3; D not resolved. The germline V gene encodes CDR1 KGHSH and CDR2 LQKENI. This CDR3 is 13 amino acids long. V was shortened by 0 bases and J by 4 bases, with 5 bases between the two germline ends. The CDR3 spells CASSPPGADTQYF. The CDR3 coding sequence is TGTGCCAGCTCACCACCGGGCGCAGATACGCAGTATTTT.

This rearrangement joins TRBV4-1 to TRBJ2-7; unclear D gene. Per germline, CDR1 MGHRA and CDR2 YSYEKL. The CDR3 has 14 amino acids. V shed 1 base and J shed 4 bases, with 11 bases lying between them. CDR3: CASSQADTAYEQYF. CDR3 DNA: TGCGCCAGCAGCCAAGCTGACACAGCATACGAGCAGTACTTC.

The CDR3 DNA reads TGTGCCAGTTCCGATGGGGGGATTTCCTACAATGAGCAGTTCTTC. It codes for CASSDGGISYNEQFF. The rearrangement joins TRBV11-3 to TRBJ2-1; D possibly corresponds to TRBD2 (6 bases). Trimming pared 9 bases from V and 1 base from J, leaving 16 bases between. There are 15 residues in the CDR3. Germline V gene data show CDR1 as SGHNT and CDR2 as YENEEA.

The chain couples TRBV10-2 to TRBJ2-3, with TRBD2 identical over 8 bases. After removal of 4 bases from V and 0 bases from J, the junction contained 6 bases not matched to a gene. CDR3 length equals 16 residues. The germline gives CDR1 WSHSY, CDR2 SAAADI. The CDR3 DNA reads as TGCGCCAGCAGTGGAGGACCTAGCGGGAGCACAGATACGCAGTATTTT. Encoded protein: CASSGGPSGSTDTQYF.

This clone appeared a single time. The rearrangement uses TRBV19 and TRBJ2-1, with 8 bases that match TRBD2. The CDR3 loop spans 16 amino acids. Germline CDR1 reads LNHDA; CDR2 reads SQIVND (reference sequence). V was pared by 2 bases and J by 5 bases, with 8 bases of the junction left unmatched. The CDR3 DNA follows: TGTGCCAGTAGTATAACCCCGGGAGGGCGGCACAATGAGCAGTTCTTC. Translated, it gives CASSITPGGRHNEQFF.

The gene calls are TRBV29-1 and TRBJ2-2; possibly TRBD1 for D (6 bases). The CDR3 totals 14 residues. Germline CDR1 reads SQVTM; CDR2 reads ANQGSEA. Trimming pared 4 bases from V and 6 bases from J, leaving 15 bases between. CDR3 loop: CSVGAQGTAGELFF. In nucleotides, the CDR3 is TGCAGCGTTGGGGCACAGGGTACGGCCGGGGAGCTGTTTTTT.

V is TRBV7-2 and J is TRBJ2-1; no clear D gene. V was clipped by 2 bases and J by 5 bases, with 13 bases between them. In germline, CDR1 is SGHTA, CDR2 FQGNSA. The CDR3 sequence is 15 residues long. The CDR3 coding sequence is TGTGCCAGCAGCTTACCGGGTCGGTGGAACAATGAGCAGTTCTTC. Its protein product is CASSLPGRWNNEQFF.

The chain has TRBV6-5 and TRBJ2-5; D is undetermined. CDR1 and CDR2 (germline): MNHEY, SVGAGI. The CDR3 spans 15 residues. V was shortened by 7 bases and J by 0 bases, with 15 bases between the two germline ends. CDR3 coding DNA: TGTGCCAGCACCTCCCGGGCAATTCACCAAGAGACCCAGTACTTC. This codes for CASTSRAIHQETQYF.

This chain uses TRBV15 with TRBJ2-2; 9 bases are shared with TRBD2. Per germline, CDR1 LNHNV and CDR2 YYDKDF (reference sequence). J lost 0 bases, V lost 0 bases, and 11 bases had no gene match. The CDR3 contains 20 residues. CDR3 bases: TGTGCCACCAGCAGAGACGTCGCTAGCGGGGTGGCCGCGAACACCGGGGAGCTGTTTTTT. This gives the protein CATSRDVASGVAANTGELFF.

This chain links TRBV18 with TRBJ2-1; D not certain. In germline, CDR1 is KGHSH, CDR2 LQKENI. V gave up 2 bases and J gave up 6 bases, with 8 bases separating them. The CDR3 runs to 13 residues. The CDR3 spells CASSPVITNEQFF. CDR3 in DNA: TGTGCCAGCTCACCAGTGATAACCAATGAGCAGTTCTTC. The full variable domain, rest sourced from reference TRBV18 and TRBJ2-1, is NAGVMQNPRHLVRRRGQEARLRCSPMKGHSHVYWYRQLPEEGLKFMVYLQKENIIDESGMPKERFSAEFPKEGPSILRIQQVVRGDSAAYFCASSPVITNEQFFGPGTRLTVL.

The J gene is TRBJ1-2, the V gene TRBV5-4, with TRBD1 identical over 9 bases. Germline V gene lookup returns CDR1 SGHNT and CDR2 YYREEE (reference sequence). V lost 4 bases to trimming and J lost 8 bases; unmatched junction nucleotides: 12. The CDR3 contains 15 residues. The CDR3 bases are TGTGCCAGCAGCCAACTGGACAGGGGAAATTACGGCTACACCTTC. Translating it yields CASSQLDRGNYGYTF.